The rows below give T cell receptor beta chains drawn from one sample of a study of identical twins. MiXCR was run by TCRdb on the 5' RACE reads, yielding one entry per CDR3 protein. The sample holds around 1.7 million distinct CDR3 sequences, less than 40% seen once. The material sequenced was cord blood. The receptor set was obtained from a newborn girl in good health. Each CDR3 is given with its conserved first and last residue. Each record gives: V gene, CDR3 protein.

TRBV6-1	CASIRTAQETQYF
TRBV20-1	CSARFGPTRNEQFF
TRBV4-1	CASSQGGFGWLNTEAFF
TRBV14	CASKAGSSSPLHF
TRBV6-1	CASSRTYSNQPQHF
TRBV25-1	CASSPGQLATNEKLFF
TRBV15	CATSRAVANTGELFF
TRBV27	CASSLWDSGVDYNEQFF
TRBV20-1	CSARTSGRALRQYF
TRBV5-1	CASSFGTKSDEQFF
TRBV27	CASSLIAALAKNIQYF
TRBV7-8	CASSLARGGVNSPPHF
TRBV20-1	CSAAGLAGTHEQYF
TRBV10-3	CAISPGGEETQYF
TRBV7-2	CASSLFKAYQETQYF
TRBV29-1	CSVINLAGVNNEQFF
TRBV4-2	CASSQVSPGTWGNEQFF
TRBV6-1	CASGRDRGTYEQYF
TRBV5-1	CASSLTSGVGQFF